This TCR beta chain was profiled in a study of blood T cell repertoires in COVID-19. At the level of the study: COVID-19 samples, acute and convalescent, were from the United States, Italy and Spain. T cells, B-cell-depleted T cells, or PBMCs provided the cDNA or gDNA that served as material.

In the source study's methods: From reference gene primer amplification, estimates of nucleated cell counts were derived. Sequenced by immunoSEQ multiplex PCR; TCRdb stores in-frame clones only, minus some. D and trimming come from the DNA, and the V and J calls and clone size come from that table. The sample records 90,000 to 150,000 clones, roughly 80% being singletons. CDR1 and CDR2 from the germline V gene are SGDLS and YYNGEE. Deletions cut 0 bases from V and 8 bases from J, with 14 bases between. This CDR3 comprises 15 residues. The receptor was isolated from a man between 65 and 85 years old with acute or convalescent COVID-19. Material: peripheral blood. This sequence joins TRBV9 and TRBJ1-4; possibly TRBD1 for D (5 bases). Here the CDR3 reads CASSVGAGSSEKLFF. The DNA for the CDR3 is TGTGCCAGCAGCGTAGGGGCAGGGTCATCCGAAAAACTGTTTTTT.